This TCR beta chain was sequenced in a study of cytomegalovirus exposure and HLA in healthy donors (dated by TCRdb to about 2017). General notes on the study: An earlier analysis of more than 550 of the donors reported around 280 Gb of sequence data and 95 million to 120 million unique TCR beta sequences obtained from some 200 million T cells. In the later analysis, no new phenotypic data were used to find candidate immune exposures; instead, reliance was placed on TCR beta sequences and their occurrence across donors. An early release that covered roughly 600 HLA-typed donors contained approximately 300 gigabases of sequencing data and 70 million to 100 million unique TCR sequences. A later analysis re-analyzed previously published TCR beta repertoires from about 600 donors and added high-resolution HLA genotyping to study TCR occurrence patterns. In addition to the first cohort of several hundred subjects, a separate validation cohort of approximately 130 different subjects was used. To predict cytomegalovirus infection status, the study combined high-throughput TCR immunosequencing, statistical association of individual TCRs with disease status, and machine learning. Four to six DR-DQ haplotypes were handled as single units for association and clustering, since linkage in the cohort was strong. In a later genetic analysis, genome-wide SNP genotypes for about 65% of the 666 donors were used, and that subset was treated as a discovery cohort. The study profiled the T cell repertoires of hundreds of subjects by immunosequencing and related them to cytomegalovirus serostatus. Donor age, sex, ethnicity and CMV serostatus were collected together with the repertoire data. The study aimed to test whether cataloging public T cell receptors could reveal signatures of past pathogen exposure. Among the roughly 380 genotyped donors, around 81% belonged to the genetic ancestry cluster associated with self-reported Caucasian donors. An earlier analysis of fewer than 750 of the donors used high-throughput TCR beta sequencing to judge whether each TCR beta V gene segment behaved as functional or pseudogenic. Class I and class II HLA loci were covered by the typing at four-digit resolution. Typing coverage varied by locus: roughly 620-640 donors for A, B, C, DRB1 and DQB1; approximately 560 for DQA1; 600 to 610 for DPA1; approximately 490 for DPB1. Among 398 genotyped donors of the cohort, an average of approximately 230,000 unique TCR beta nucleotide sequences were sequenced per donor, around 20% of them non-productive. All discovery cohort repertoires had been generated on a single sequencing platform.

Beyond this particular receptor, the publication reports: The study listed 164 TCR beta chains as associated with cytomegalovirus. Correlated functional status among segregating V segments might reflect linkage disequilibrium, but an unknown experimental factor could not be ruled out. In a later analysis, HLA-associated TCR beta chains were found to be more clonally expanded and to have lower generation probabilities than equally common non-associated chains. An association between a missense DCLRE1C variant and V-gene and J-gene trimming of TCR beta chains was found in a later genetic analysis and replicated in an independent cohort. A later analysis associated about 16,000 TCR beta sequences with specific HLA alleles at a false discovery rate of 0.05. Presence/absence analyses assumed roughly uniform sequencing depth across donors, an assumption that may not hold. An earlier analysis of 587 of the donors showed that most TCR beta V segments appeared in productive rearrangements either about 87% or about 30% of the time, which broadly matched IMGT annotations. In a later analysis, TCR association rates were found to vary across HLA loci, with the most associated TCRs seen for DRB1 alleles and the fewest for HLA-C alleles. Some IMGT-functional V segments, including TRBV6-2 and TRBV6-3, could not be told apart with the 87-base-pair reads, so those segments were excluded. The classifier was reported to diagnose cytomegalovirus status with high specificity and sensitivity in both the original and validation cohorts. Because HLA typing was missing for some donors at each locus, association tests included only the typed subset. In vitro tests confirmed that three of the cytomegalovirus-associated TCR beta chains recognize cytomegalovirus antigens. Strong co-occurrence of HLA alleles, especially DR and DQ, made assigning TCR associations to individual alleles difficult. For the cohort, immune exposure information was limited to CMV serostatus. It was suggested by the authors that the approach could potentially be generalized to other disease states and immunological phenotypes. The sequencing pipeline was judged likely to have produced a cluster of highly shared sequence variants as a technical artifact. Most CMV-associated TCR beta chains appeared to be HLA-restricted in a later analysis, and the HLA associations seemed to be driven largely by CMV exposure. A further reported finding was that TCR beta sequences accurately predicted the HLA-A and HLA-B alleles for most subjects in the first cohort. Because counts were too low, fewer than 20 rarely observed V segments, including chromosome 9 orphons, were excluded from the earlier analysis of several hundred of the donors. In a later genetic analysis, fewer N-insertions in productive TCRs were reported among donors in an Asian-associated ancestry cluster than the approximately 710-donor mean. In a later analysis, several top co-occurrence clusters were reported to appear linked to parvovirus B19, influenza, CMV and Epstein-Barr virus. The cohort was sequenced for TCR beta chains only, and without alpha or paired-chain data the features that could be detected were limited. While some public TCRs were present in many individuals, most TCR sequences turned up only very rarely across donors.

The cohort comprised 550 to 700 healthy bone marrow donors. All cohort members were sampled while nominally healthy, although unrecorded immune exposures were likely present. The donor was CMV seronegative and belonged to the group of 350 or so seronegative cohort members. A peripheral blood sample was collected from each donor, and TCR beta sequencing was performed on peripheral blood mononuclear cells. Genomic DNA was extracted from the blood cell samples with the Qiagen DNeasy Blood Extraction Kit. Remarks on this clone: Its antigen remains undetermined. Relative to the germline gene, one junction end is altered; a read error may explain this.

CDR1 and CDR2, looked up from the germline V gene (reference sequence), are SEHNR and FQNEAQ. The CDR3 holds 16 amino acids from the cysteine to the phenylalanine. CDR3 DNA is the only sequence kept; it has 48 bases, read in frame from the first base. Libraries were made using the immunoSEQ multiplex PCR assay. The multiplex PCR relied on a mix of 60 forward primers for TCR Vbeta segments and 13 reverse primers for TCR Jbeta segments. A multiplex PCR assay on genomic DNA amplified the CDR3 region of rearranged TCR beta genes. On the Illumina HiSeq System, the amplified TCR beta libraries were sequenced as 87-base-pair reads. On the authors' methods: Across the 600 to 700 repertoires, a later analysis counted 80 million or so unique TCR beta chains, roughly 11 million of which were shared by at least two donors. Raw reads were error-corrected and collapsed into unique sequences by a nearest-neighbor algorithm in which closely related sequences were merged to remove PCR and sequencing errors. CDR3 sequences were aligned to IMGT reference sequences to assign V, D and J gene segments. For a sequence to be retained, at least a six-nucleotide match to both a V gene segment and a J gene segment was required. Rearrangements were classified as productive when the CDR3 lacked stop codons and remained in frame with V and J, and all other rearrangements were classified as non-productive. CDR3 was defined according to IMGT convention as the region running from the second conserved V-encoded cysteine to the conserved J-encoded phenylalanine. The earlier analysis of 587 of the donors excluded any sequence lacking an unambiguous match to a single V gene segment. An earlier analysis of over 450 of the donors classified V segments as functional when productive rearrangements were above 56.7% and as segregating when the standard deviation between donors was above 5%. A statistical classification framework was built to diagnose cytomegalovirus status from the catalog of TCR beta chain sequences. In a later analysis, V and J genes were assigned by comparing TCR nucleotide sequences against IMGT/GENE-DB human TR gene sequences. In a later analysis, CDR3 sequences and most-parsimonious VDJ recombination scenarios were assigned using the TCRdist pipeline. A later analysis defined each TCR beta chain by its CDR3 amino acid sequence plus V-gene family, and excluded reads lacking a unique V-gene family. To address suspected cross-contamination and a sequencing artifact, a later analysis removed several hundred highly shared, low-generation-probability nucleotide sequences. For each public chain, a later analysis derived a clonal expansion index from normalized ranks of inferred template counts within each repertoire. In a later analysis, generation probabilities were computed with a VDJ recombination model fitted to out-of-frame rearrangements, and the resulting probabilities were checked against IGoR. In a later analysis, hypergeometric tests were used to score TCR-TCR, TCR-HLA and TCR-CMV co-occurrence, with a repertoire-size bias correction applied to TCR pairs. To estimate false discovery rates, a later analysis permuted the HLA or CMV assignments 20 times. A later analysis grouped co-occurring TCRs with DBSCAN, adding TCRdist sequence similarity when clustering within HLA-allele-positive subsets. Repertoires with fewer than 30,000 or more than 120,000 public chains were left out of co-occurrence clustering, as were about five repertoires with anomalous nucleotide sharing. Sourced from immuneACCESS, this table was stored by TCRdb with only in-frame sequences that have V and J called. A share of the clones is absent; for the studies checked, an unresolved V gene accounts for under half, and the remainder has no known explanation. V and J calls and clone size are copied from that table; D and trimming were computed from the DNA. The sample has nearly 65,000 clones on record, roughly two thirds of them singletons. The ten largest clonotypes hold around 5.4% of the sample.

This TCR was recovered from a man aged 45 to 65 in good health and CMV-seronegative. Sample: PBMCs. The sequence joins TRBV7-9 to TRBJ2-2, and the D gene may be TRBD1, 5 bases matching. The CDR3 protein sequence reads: CSSSLMRTTNTGELFF. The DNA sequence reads TGTTCCAGCAGCCTTATGAGGACAACGAACACCGGGGAGCTGTTTTTT.